The following is a T cell receptor beta chain sequence with its context. Its target is not known. The entry originates in a study of type 1 regulatory T cells. Turning to the study itself: T-allo10 is an in vitro-generated, Tr1-enriched CD4 T cell product specific for alloantigen.

General study results and limits: Compared with non-Tr1 cells, Tr1 cells showed a narrower TCR repertoire.

MiXCR was run by TCRdb on the reads, yielding one entry per CDR3 protein. The sample has tens of thousands of distinct CDR3 sequences, under 25% seen once; the top ten hold less than 10%. Sequenced material: cultured type 1 regulatory T (Tr1) cells, either the whole culture or a sorted fraction (not recorded which). The sequence derives from a human donor in good health.

CDR3 nucleotides: TGCAGTGCTCACCAGGTGGGGCTAGCGGGAGTTCATGAGCAGTTCTTC. This sequence encodes CSAHQVGLAGVHEQFF. The V gene is TRBV20-1, the J gene TRBJ2-1; 10 bases are a match to TRBD2. With 5 bases clipped from V and 8 bases from J, the junction kept 15 bases outside the gene matches. The CDR3 length is 16 residues. Looked up from germline, CDR1 is DFQATT and CDR2 is SNEGSKA (reference sequence).